This TCR beta chain was documented in a study of cytomegalovirus exposure and HLA in healthy donors. Study information: HLA-typed donors were the source of around 77 million unique TCRs held in an early data release.

Germline CDR1 PRHDT, CDR2 FYEKMQ (reference sequence). The V and J ends lost 4 bases and 2 bases respectively, with 8 bases between them. The CDR3 consists of 13 residues. Comments on this clone: Antigen unknown.

The study, taken as a whole, reports: Most TCR beta V segments were productive about 90% or about 30% of the time in an earlier analysis. Some V segments (TRBV6-2 and TRBV6-3 among them) were excluded as indistinguishable.

PCR was performed using 60 Vbeta and 13 Jbeta primers. How the authors handled the data: In a later analysis, of around 85 million unique beta chains, roughly 10 million appeared in at least two donors. Clones were sequenced by immunoSEQ multiplex PCR, and TCRdb holds only the in-frame ones, with some missing. That table gives V, J and clone size, and the DNA gave D and trimming. This table holds 95,000 to 150,000 clones, over 60% found once. The sample taken for sequencing was PBMCs. This TCR was sampled from a woman aged 40-49 years in good health and CMV-seropositive. The V call is TRBV13, the J call TRBJ2-5; D may be TRBD1 (6 bases). The CDR3 sequence: CASSSGEQETQYF. CDR3 in DNA: TGTGCCAGCAGCTCAGGGGAGCAAGAGACCCAGTACTTC. Looking up the rest from reference TRBV13 and TRBJ2-5 gives the full variable domain: AAGVIQSPRHLIKEKRETATLKCYPIPRHDTVYWYQQGPGQDPQFLISFYEKMQSDKGSIPDRFSAQQFSDYHSELNMSSLELGDSALYFCASSSGEQETQYFGPGTRLLVL.